The subject of this entry is one T cell receptor beta chain. Its specificity is not known. The sample is drawn from a study of T cell responses to AZD1222 COVID-19 vaccine. The CDR3 has 14 residues. Germline V gene data show CDR1 as MNHEY and CDR2 as SVGAGI. The V and J ends lost 4 bases and 8 bases, in that order; junction bases with no gene match: 6. Points from the study as a whole: Spike-specific TCRs gained breadth and depth after people received two AZD1222 doses. It should be noted that donors were predominantly white British and more often female, and clonal diversity was possibly underestimated. In all cases, repertoires were sampled only after the peak T cell response.

TCRdb keeps only in-frame clones here, not all; method: immunoSEQ multiplex PCR. The repertoire holds approximately 77,000 clones, with 92% as singletons. Investigators merged groups given second doses at roughly 4 or roughly 12 weeks. This sequence originates from an adult who received the AZD1222 COVID-19 vaccine. The chain couples TRBV6-5 to TRBJ1-4; 8 bases are a match to TRBD1. The material was peripheral blood, obtained 28 days after the second AZD1222 dose. CDR3 loop: CASSWTGLEEKLFF. Written as DNA, the CDR3 is TGTGCCAGCAGTTGGACAGGGCTCGAGGAAAAACTGTTTTTT.